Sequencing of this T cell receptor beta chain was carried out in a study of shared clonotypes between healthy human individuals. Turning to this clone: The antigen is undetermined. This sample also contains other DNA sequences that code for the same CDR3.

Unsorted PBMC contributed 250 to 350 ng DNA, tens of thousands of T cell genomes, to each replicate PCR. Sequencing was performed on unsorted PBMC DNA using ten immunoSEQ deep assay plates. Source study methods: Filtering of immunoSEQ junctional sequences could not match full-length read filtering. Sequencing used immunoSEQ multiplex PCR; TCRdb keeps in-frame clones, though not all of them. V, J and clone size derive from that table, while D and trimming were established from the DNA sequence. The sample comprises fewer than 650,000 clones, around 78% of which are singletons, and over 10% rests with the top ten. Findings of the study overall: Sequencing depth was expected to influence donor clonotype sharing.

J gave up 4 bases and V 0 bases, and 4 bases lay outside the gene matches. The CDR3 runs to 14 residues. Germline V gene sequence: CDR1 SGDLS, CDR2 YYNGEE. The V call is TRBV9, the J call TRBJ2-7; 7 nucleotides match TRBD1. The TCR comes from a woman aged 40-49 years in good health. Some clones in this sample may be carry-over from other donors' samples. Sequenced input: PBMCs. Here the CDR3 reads CASSVEGAGYEQYF. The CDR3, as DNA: TGTGCCAGCAGCGTAGAGGGGGCAGGGTACGAGCAGTACTTC.